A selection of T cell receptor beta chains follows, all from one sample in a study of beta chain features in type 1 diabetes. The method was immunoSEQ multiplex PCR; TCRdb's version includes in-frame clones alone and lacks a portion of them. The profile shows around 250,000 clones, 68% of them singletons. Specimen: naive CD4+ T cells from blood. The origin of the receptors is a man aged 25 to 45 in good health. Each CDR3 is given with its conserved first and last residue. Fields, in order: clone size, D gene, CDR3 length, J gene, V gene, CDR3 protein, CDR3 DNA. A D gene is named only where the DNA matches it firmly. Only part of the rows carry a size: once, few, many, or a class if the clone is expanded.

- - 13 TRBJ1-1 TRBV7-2 CASSLTLNTEAFF TGTGCCAGCAGCTTGACTTTGAACACTGAAGCTTTCTTT
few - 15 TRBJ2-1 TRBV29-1 CSVAQKAANWNEQFF TGCAGCGTCGCGCAGAAAGCTGCGAACTGGAATGAGCAGTTCTTC
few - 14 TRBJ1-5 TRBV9 CASSDDRLGWPQHF TGTGCCAGCAGTGACGACAGGCTCGGCTGGCCCCAGCATTTT
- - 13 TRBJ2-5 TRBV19 CASSETSGETQYF TGTGCCAGTAGTGAGACTAGTGGAGAGACCCAGTACTTC
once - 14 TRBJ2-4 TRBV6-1 CASSELGAKNIQYF TGTGCCAGCAGTGAATTGGGAGCCAAAAACATTCAGTACTTC
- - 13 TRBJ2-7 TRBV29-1 CSADLGPNYEQYF TGCAGCGCAGACTTGGGTCCCAACTACGAGCAGTACTTC
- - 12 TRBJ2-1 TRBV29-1 CSVGGFGIEQFF TGCAGCGTCGGGGGTTTTGGGATTGAGCAGTTCTTC
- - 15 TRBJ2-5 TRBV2 CASSERPDGLRTQYF TGTGCCAGCAGTGAGCGACCGGACGGCCTTAGGACCCAGTACTTC
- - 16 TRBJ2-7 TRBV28 CASIGRGNRSSYEQYF TGTGCCAGCATTGGCAGGGGCAATAGGAGCTCCTACGAGCAGTACTTC
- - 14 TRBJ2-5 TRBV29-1 CSVSPLLIQETQYF TGCAGCGTTTCCCCCCTATTGATCCAAGAGACCCAGTACTTC
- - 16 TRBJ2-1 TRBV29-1 CSVSSSTGPNYNEQFF TGCAGCGTGTCTTCATCGACCGGGCCCAACTACAATGAGCAGTTCTTC
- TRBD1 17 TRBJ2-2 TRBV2 CASTMDRGLIRSGELFF TGTGCCAGCACCATGGACAGGGGGCTAATACGATCCGGGGAGCTGTTTTTT
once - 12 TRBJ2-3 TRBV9 CASSVNFDTQYF TGTGCCAGCAGCGTAAATTTTGATACGCAGTATTTT
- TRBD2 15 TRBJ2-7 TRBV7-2 CASSLTGTSGNEQYF TGTGCCAGCAGCTTAACCGGGACTAGCGGGAACGAGCAGTACTTC
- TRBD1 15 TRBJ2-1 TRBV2 CASTQDRGSYNEQFF TGTGCCAGCACTCAGGACAGGGGGAGCTACAATGAGCAGTTCTTC
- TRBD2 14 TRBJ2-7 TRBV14 CASSRLGGDYEQYF TGTGCCAGCAGCCGCTTGGGAGGGGACTACGAGCAGTACTTC
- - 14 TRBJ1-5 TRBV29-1 CSAGTGGGNQPQHF TGCAGCGCCGGGACCGGCGGCGGCAATCAGCCCCAGCATTTT
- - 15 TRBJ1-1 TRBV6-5 CASSYDEGMVFEAFF TGTGCCAGCAGTTACGATGAGGGCATGGTCTTTGAAGCTTTCTTT
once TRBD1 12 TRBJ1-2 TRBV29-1 CSVETGGRGYTF TGCAGCGTAGAGACAGGGGGCCGAGGCTACACCTTC
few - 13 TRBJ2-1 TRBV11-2 CASSLNLHNEQFF TGTGCCAGCAGCTTAAATCTCCACAATGAGCAGTTCTTC
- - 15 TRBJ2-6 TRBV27 CASSLLGSGANVLTF TGTGCCAGCAGTTTACTAGGGTCTGGGGCCAACGTCCTGACTTTC
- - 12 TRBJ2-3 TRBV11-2 CASSPPGGTQYF TGTGCCAGCAGCCCCCCCGGGGGAACGCAGTATTTT